These 10 T cell receptor beta chains were sequenced from one sample in a study of PD-L1 blockade in urothelial cancer. Method: immunoSEQ multiplex PCR; TCRdb's copy keeps in-frame clones and lacks some. The sample consists of 70,000 to 75,000 clones, 80% to 85% of them appearing once. Here the sequenced sample was PBMCs, taken around atezolizumab (anti-PD-L1) treatment. These receptors all come from a man in his 70s with urothelial cancer.

The J gene is TRBJ2-5, the V gene TRBV19; D is perhaps TRBD1 (6 bases). The ends were cut back, 2 bases at V and 5 bases at J, with 9 bases in the middle. There are 13 residues in the CDR3. Germline-derived CDR1 and CDR2 are LNHDA and SQIVND (reference sequence). In DNA form, the CDR3 reads TGTGCCAGTAGTATATACCAGGGGGAGACCCAGTACTTC. Its translation: CASSIYQGETQYF.

This chain links TRBV6-1 with TRBJ1-5; D gene uncertain. This CDR3 spans 14 amino acids. V was pared by 1 base and J by 2 bases, with 6 bases between. The germline V gene encodes CDR1 MNHNS and CDR2 SASEGT. CDR3 loop: CASSEGRGNQPQHF. In DNA form, the CDR3 reads TGTGCCAGCAGTGAAGGGCGGGGCAATCAGCCCCAGCATTTT.

In DNA, the CDR3 is TGTGCCAGCTCACTCCTACAGGGAGGCAATCAGCCCCAGCATTTT. It translates to CASSLLQGGNQPQHF. The chain recombines TRBV18 with TRBJ1-5; possible D gene TRBD1, 6 bases. Germline CDR1 is KGHSH and CDR2 is LQKENI. This CDR3 comprises 15 residues. With 4 bases removed from V and 2 bases from J, the gap between germline ends came to 12 bases.

The rearrangement joins TRBV30 to TRBJ1-1, with TRBD1 matching over 9 bases. This CDR3 has 18 residues. Germline V gene data show CDR1 as GTSNPN and CDR2 as SVGIG (reference sequence). V lost 4 bases, J lost 0 bases, and 15 bases stayed unmatched. The CDR3 region is CAWMGSPGQGYMNTEAFF. The CDR3 DNA follows: TGTGCCTGGATGGGTAGTCCGGGACAGGGCTACATGAACACTGAAGCTTTCTTT. Filled out from reference TRBV30 and TRBJ1-1, the complete variable domain reads SQTIHQWPATLVQPVGSPLSLECTVEGTSNPNLYWYRQAAGRGLQLLFYSVGIGQISSEVPQNLSASRPQDRQFILSSKKLLLSDSGFYLCAWMGSPGQGYMNTEAFFGQGTRLTVV.

This clone occurred once. The CDR3: CASSLGLAEQFF. CDR3 DNA sequence: TGTGCCAGCAGCTTGGGACTAGCCGAGCAGTTCTTC. The chain joins TRBV7-2 to TRBJ2-1, with 9 nucleotides matching TRBD2. The germline V gene has CDR1 SGHTA and CDR2 FQGNSA. This CDR3 has 12 amino acids. V shed 3 bases, J shed 10 bases, and the junction held 1 base outside the gene matches.

The CDR3 DNA reads TGTGCCTGGAGTGTACGAGGACTAGCGGGGGACAATGAGCAGTTCTTC. This encodes CAWSVRGLAGDNEQFF. This chain links TRBV30 with TRBJ2-1, with TRBD2 matching 13 bases. The germline V gene has CDR1 GTSNPN and CDR2 SVGIG (reference sequence). J was trimmed by 5 bases and V by 0 bases; bases with no gene match: 4. This CDR3 comprises 16 residues.

The chain links TRBV5-1 to TRBJ2-1; 15 bases are shared with TRBD2. This CDR3 is 20 amino acids long. Germline V gene lookup returns CDR1 SGHRS and CDR2 YFSETQ. V shed 0 bases and J 0 bases; nucleotides not matched to a gene: 7. CDR3 in amino acids: CASSLGTSGRGSSSYNEQFF. The CDR3 nucleotides are TGCGCCAGCAGCTTGGGGACTAGCGGGAGGGGGTCGAGCTCCTACAATGAGCAGTTCTTC.

This clone occurred a few times. The chain links TRBV6-5 to TRBJ2-7; 7 nucleotides line up with TRBD1. CDR3 length equals 15 residues. In germline, CDR1 is MNHEY, CDR2 SVGAGI. J was trimmed by 0 bases and V by 6 bases; bases with no gene match: 8. This CDR3 reads CASREDRRISYEQYF. The CDR3 DNA sequence: TGTGCCAGCAGAGAGGACAGGAGAATCTCCTACGAGCAGTACTTC.

The chain carries TRBV5-4 and TRBJ1-1, with D uncertain. The CDR3 covers 13 residues. Germline-derived CDR1 and CDR2 are SGHNT and YYREEE (reference sequence). V was cut by 5 bases and J by 1 base, with 9 bases left in between. CDR3 residues: CASSSPPNTEAFF. As DNA, the CDR3 is TGTGCCAGCAGTAGTCCACCGAACACTGAAGCTTTCTTT.

In its sample, this clone was seen once. The CDR3 DNA reads as TGTGCCAGCTCACCCTCCGGGACAGGTCGTATGGCCAACGTCCTGACTTTC. Translating gives CASSPSGTGRMANVLTF. The chain couples TRBV18 to TRBJ2-6, with 8 nucleotides matching TRBD1. The CDR3 covers 17 residues. Trimming at V came to 3 bases and at J to 6 bases, leaving 10 bases not matched to a gene. Germline CDR1 and CDR2: KGHSH and LQKENI.